The clone carrying this T cell receptor beta chain was counted between two and nine times. The target antigen is unknown. The sample belongs to a study of T cells after yellow fever vaccination. Study background: Some fractions had low cell numbers, and these were prepared with SMART-Seq v4 Ultra Low Input. Study results and caveats: When the response was secondary, it was weaker but reached its peak faster, day 5 versus 15. At under 98% for CD4 and almost 90% for CD8, most primary-vaccination clones showed up again after the booster.

Generation of TCR cDNA used 5'RACE template switching (which added a universal primer site and UMIs). TCRdb reprocessed the 5' RACE reads via MiXCR and lists one record per CDR3 protein. The sample yields a few hundred thousand distinct CDR3 sequences, roughly 6.1% seen once. This CDR3 comprises 12 residues. V lost 6 bases, J lost 8 bases, and 2 bases stayed unmatched. Germline assignment: CDR1 MNHEY and CDR2 SVGAGI. The receptor comes from a man aged 25 to 40 who received the YFV17D yellow fever vaccine. Sequences were derived from PBMCs, sampled 5 days after the yellow fever booster vaccination. The rearrangement joins TRBV6-5 to TRBJ2-1; 9 positions match TRBD2. CDR3 nucleotides: TGTGCCAGCAGACGGACTAGCGATGAGCAGTTCTTC. It is translated as CASRRTSDEQFF.